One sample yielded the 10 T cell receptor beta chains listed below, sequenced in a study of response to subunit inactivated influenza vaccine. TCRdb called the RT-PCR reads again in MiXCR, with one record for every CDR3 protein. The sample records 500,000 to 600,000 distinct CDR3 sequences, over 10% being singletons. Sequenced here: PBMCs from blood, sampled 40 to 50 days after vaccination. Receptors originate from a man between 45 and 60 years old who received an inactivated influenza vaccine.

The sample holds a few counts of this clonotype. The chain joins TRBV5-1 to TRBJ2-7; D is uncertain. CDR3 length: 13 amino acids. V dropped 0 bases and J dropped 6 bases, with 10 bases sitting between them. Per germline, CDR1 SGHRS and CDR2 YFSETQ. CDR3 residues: CASSLGLDREQYF. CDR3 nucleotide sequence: TGCGCCAGCAGCTTGGGCCTGGATCGCGAGCAGTACTTC.

The DNA of the CDR3 is TGTGCCAGCAGCTCCGGACTAGCGGGAGGGGTCGACACCACAGATACGCAGTATTTT. It is translated as CASSSGLAGGVDTTDTQYF. V usage is TRBV9 and J usage is TRBJ2-3; TRBD2 aligns across 15 bases. The CDR3 runs to 19 residues. The junction had 11 bases not matched to a gene; V was cut back by 4 bases and J by 2 bases. The germline CDR1 and CDR2 sequences are SGDLS and YYNGEE.

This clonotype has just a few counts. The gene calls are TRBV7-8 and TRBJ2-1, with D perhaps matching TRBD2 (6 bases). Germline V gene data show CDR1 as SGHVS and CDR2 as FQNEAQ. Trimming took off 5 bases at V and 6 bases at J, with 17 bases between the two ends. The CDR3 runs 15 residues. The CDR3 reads CASSPQRVDLNEQFF. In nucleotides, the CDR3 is TGTGCCAGCAGCCCCCAGCGGGTGGACCTCAATGAGCAGTTCTTC.

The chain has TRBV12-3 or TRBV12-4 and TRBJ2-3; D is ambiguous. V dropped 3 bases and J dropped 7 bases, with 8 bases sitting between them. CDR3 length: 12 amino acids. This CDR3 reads CASSLAENTQYF. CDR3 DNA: TGTGCCAGCAGTTTGGCGGAAAATACGCAGTATTTT.

In DNA form, the CDR3 reads TGTGCCAGCGTCTTCGGAGGGGCAGGTGTCACTGAAGCTTTCTTT. Its protein product is CASVFGGAGVTEAFF. This rearrangement joins TRBV7-2 to TRBJ1-1, with D perhaps TRBD1 (5 bases). The CDR3 has 15 residues. Germline CDR1 reads SGHTA; CDR2 reads FQGNSA. With 8 bases removed from V and 4 bases from J, the gap between germline ends came to 20 bases.

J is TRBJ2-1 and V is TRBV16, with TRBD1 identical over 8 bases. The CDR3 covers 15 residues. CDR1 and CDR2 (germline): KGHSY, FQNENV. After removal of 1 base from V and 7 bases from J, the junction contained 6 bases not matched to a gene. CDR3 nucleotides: TGTGCCAGCAGCCAATACCGACAGGGGAAAAATGAGCAGTTCTTC. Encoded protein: CASSQYRQGKNEQFF.

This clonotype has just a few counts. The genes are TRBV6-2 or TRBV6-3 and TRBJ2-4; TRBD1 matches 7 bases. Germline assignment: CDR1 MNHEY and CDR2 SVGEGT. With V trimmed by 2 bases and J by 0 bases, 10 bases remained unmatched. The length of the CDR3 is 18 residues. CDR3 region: CASSYTLRTGGAKNIQYF. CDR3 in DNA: TGTGCCAGCAGTTACACGTTGAGGACAGGAGGAGCCAAAAACATTCAGTACTTC.

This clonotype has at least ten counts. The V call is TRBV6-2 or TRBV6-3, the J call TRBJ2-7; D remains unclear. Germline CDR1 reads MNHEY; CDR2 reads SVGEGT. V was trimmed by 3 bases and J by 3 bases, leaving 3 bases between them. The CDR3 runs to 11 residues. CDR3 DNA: TGTGCCAGCAGTTATCGCTACGAGCAGTACTTC. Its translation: CASSYRYEQYF.

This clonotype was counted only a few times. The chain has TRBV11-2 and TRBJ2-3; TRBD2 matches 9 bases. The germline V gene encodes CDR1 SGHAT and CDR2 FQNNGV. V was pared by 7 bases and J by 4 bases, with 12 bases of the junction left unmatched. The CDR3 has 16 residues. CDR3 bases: TGTGCCAGCACGAACGGGGGGACTAGCTTTTCAGATACGCAGTATTTT. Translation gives CASTNGGTSFSDTQYF.

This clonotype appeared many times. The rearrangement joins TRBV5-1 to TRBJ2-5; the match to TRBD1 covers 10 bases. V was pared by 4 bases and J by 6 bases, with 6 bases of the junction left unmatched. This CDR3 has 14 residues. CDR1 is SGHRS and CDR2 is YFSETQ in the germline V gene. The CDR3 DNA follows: TGCGCCAGCAGCCCGGGACAGGGGAGAAAGACCCAGTACTTC. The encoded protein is CASSPGQGRKTQYF.